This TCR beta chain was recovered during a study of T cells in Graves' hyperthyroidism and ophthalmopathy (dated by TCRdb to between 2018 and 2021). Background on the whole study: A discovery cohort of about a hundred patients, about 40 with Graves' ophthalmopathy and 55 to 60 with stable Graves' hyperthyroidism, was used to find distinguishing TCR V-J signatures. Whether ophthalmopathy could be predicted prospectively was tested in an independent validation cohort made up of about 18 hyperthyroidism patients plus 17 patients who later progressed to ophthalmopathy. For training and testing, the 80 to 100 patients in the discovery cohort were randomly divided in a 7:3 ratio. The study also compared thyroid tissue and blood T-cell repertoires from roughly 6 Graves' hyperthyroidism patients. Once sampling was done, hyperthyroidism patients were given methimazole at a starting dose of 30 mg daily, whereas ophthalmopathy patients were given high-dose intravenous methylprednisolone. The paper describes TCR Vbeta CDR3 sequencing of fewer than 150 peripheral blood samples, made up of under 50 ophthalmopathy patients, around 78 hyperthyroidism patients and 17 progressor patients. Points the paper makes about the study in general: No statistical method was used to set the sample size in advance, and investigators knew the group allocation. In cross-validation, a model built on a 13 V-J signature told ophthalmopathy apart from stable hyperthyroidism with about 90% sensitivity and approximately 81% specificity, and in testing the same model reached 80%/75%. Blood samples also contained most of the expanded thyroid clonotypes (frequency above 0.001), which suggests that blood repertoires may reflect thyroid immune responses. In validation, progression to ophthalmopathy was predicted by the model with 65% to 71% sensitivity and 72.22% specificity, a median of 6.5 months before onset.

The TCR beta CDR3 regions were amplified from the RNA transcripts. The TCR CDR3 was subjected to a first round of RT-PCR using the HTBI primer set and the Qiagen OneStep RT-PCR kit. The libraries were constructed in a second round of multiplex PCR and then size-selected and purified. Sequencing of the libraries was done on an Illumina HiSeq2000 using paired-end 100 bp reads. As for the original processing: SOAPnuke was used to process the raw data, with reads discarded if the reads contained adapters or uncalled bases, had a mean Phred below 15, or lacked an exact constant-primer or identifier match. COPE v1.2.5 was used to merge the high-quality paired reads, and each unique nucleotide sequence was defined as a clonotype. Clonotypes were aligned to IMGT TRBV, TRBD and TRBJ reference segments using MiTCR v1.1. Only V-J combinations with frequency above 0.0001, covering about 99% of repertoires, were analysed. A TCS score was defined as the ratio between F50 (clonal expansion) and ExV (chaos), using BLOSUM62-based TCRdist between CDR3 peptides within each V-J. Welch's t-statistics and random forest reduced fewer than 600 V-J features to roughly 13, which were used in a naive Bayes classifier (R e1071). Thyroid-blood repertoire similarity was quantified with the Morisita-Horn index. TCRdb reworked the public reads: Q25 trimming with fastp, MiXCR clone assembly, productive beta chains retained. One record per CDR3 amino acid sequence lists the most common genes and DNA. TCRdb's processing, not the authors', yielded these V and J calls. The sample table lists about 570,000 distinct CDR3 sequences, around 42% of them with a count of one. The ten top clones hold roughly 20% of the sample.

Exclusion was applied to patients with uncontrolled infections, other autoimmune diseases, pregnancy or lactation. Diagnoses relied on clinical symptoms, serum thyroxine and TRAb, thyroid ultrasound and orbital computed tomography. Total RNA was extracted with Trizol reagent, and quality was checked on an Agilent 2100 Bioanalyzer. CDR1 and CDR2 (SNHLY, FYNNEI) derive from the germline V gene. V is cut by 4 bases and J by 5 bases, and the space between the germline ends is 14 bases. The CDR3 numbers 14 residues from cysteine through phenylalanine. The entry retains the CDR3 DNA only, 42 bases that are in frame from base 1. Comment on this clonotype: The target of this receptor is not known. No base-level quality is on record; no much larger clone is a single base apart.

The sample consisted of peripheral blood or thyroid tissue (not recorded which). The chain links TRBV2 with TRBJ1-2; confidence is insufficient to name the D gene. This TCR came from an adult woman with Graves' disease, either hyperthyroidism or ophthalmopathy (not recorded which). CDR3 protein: CASSAGRDLYGYTF. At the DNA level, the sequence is TGTGCCAGCAGTGCTGGGCGGGATTTGTATGGCTACACCTTC.